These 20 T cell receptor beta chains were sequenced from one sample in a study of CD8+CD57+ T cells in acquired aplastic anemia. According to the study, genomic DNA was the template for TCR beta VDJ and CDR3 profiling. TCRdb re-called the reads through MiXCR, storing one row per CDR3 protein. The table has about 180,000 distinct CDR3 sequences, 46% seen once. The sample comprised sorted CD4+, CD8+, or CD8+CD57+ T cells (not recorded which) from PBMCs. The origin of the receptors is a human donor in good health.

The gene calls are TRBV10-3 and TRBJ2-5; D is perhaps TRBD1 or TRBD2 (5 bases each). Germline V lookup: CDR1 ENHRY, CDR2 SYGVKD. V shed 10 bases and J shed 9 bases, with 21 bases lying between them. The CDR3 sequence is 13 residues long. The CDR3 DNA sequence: TGTGCCAGCATTCCCGGGACCAGGGCGGCCCAGTACTTC. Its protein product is CASIPGTRAAQYF.

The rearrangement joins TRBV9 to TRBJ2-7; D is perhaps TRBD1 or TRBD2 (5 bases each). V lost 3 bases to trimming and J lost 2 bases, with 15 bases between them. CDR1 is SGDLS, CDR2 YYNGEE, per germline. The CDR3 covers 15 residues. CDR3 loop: CASSGTGTATYEQYF. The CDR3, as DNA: TGTGCCAGCAGCGGCACCGGGACGGCAACCTACGAGCAGTACTTC.

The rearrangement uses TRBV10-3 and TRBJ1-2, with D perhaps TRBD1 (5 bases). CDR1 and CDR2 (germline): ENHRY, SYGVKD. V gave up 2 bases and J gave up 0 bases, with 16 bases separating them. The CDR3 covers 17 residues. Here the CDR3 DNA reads TGTGCCATCAGTGAGGCCGGTCGGGGCGGCTCTAACTATGGCTACACCTTC. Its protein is CAISEAGRGGSNYGYTF.

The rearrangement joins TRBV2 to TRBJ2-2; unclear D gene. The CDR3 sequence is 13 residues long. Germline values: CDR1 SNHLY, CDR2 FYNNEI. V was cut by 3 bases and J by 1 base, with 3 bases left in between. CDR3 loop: CASSDENTGELFF. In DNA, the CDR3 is TGTGCCAGCAGTGATGAGAACACCGGGGAGCTGTTTTTT.

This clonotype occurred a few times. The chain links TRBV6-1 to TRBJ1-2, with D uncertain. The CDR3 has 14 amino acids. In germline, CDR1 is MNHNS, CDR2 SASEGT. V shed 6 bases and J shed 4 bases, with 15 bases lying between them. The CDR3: CASREFKVLYGYTF. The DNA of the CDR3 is TGTGCCAGCAGGGAGTTTAAAGTCCTCTATGGCTACACCTTC.

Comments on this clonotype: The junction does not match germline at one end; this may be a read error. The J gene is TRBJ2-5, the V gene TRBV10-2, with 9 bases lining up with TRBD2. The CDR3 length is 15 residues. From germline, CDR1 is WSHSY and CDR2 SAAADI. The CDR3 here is CASSKSSGTQETQYF. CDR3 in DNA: TGCGCCAGCAGTAAGTCTAGCGGGACCCAAGAGACCCAGTACTTC.

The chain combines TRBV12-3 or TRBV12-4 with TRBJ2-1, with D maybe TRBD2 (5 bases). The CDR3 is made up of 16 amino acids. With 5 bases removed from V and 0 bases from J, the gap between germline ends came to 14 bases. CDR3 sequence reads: CASSLLGGGSYNEQFF. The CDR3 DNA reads TGTGCCAGCAGTCTTTTAGGAGGCGGCTCCTACAATGAGCAGTTCTTC.

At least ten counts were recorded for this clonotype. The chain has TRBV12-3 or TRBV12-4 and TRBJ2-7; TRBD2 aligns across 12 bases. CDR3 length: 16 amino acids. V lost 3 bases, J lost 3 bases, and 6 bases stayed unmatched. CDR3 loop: CASSFALLAGGYEQYF. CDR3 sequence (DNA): TGTGCCAGCAGTTTTGCGTTACTAGCGGGGGGCTACGAGCAGTACTTC.

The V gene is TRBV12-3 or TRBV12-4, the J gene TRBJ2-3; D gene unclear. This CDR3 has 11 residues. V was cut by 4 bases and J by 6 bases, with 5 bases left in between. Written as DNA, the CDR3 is TGTGCCAGCAGTTCAGCGGATACGCAGTATTTT. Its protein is CASSSADTQYF.

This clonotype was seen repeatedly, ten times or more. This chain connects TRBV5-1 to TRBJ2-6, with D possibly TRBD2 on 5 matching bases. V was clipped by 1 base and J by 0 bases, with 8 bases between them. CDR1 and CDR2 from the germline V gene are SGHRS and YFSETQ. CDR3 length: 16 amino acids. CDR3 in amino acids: CASSLPGSSGANVLTF. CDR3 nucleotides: TGCGCCAGCAGCTTGCCGGGGAGCTCTGGGGCCAACGTCCTGACTTTC.

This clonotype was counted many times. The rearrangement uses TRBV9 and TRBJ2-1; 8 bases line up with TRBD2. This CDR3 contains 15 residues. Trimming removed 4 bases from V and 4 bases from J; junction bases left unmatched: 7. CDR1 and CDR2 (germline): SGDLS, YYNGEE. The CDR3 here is CASSIGRAGYNEQFF. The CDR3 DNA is TGTGCCAGCAGCATCGGGAGGGCGGGTTACAATGAGCAGTTCTTC.

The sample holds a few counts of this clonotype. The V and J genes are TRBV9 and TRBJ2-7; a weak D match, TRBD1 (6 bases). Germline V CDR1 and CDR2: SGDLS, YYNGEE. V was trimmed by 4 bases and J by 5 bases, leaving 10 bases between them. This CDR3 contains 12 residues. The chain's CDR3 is CASSPTGHEQYF. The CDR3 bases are TGTGCCAGCAGCCCCACAGGGCACGAGCAGTACTTC.

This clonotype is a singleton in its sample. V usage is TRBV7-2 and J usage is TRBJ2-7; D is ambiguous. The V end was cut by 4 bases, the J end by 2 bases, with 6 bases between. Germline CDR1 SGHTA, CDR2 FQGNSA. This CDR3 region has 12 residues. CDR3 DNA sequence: TGTGCCAGCAGCTCCGAGACCTACGAGCAGTACTTC. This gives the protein CASSSETYEQYF.

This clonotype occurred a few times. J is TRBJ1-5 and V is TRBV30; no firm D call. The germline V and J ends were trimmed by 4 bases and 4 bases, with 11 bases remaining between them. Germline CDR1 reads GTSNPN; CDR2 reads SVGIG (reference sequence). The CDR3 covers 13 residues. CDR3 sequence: CAWNLIRNQPQHF. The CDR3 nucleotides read TGTGCCTGGAATCTTATTAGGAATCAGCCCCAGCATTTT.

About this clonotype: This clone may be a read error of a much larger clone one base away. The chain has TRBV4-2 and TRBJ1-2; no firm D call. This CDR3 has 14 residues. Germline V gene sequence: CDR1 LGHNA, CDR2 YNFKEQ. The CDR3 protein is CAGSQGGNNYGYTF. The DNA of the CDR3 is TGTGCCGGCAGCCAAGGCGGAAATAACTATGGCTACACCTTC.

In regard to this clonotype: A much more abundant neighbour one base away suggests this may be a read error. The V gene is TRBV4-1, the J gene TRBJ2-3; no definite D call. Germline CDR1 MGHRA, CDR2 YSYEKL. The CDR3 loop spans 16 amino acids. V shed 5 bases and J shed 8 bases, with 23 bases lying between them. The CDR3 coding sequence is TGCGCCAGCAGCGAAGGACCGGCTCACACAAGAGGTACGCAGTATTTT. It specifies CASSEGPAHTRGTQYF.

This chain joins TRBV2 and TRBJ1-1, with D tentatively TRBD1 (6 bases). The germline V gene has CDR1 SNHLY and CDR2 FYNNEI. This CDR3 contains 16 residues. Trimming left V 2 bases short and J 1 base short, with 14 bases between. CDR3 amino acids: CASSERGGARNTEAFF. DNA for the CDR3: TGTGCCAGCAGTGAAAGGGGGGGGGCAAGGAACACTGAAGCTTTCTTT.

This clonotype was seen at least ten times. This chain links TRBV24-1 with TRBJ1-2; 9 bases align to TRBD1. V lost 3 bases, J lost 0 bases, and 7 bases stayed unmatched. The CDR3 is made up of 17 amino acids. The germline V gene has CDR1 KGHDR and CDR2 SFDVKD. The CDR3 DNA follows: TGTGCCACCAGTGATAAAGGGACAGGGTGGGCTAACTATGGCTACACCTTC. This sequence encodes CATSDKGTGWANYGYTF.

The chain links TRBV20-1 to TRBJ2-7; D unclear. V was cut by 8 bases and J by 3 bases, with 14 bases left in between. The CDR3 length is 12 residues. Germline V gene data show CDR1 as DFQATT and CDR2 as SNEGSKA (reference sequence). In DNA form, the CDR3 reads TGCAGTTTTGACCGGCGGAACTACGAGCAGTACGTC. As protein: CSFDRRNYEQYV.

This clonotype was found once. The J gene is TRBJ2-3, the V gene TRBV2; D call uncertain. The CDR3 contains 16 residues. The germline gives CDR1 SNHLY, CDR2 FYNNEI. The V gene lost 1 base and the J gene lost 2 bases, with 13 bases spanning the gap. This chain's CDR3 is CASSEVGPSLTDTQYF. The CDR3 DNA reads TGTGCCAGCAGTGAAGTTGGGCCCTCCCTCACAGATACGCAGTATTTT.